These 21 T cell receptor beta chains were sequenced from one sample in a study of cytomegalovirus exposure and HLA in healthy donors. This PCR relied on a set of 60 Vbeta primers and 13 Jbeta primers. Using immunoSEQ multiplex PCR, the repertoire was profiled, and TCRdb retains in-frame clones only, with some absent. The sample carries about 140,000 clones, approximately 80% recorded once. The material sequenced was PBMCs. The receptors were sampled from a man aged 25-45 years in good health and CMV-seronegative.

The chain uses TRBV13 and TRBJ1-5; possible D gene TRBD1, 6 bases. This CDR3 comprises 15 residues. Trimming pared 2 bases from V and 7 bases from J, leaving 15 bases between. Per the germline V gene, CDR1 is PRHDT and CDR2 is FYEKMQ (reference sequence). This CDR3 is CASSLKQGIGQPQHF. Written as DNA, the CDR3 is TGTGCCAGCAGCTTAAAACAGGGCATCGGCCAGCCCCAGCATTTT.

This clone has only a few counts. The CDR3 DNA is TGTGCCAGCAATGACGGGGCCTACAATGAGCAGTTCTTC. This translates into CASNDGAYNEQFF. The chain combines TRBV6-5 with TRBJ2-1, with D tentatively TRBD2 (5 bases). Germline V gene data show CDR1 as MNHEY and CDR2 as SVGAGI. Trimming took off 7 bases at V and 2 bases at J, with 9 bases between the two ends. There are 13 residues in the CDR3.

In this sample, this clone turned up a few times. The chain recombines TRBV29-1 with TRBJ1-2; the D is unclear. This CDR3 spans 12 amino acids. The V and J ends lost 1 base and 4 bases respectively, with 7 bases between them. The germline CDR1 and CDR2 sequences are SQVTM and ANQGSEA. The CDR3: CSVEGDSYGYTF. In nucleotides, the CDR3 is TGCAGCGTTGAAGGCGACTCCTATGGCTACACCTTC.

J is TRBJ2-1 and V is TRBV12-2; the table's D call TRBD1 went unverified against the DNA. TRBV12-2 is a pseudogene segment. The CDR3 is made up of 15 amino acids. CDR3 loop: CASRLGTGRAHEQFF. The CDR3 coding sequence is TGTGCAAGTCGCCTAGGGACAGGGAGGGCGCATGAGCAGTTCTTC.

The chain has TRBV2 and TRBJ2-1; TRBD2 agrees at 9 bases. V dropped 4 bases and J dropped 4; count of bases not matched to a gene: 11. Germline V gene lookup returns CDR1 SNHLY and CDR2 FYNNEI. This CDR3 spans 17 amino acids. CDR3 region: CASSGRTASGVYNEQFF. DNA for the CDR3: TGTGCCAGCAGTGGGCGAACGGCTAGCGGGGTGTACAATGAGCAGTTCTTC.

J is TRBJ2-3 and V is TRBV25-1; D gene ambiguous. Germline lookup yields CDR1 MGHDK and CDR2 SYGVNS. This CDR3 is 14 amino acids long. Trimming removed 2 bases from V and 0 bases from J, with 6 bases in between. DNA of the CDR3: TGTGCCAGCAGTGAAATTCTAAGCACAGATACGCAGTATTTT. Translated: CASSEILSTDTQYF.

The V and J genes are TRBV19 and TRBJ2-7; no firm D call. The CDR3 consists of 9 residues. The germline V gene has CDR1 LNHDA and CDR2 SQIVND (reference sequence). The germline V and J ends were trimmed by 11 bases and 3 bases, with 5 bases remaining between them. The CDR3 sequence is CAPGYEQYF. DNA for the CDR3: TGTGCCCCAGGCTACGAGCAGTACTTC.

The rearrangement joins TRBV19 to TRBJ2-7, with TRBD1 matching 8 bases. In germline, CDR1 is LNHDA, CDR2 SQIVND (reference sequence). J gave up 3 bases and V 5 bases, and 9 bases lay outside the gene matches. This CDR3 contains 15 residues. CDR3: CASSVQGALVYEQYF. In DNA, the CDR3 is TGTGCCAGTAGTGTGCAGGGGGCTCTAGTCTACGAGCAGTACTTC. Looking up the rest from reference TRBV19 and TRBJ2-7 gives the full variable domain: DGGITQSPKYLFRKEGQNVTLSCEQNLNHDAMYWYRQDPGQGLRLIYYSQIVNDFQKGDIAEGYSVSREKKESFPLTVTSAQKNPTAFYLCASSVQGALVYEQYFGPGTRLTVT.

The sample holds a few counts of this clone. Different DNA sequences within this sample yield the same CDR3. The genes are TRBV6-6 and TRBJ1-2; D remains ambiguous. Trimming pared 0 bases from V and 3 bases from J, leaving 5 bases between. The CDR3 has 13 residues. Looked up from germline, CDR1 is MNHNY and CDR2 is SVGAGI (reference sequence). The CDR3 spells CASSYSQYYGYTF. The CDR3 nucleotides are TGTGCCAGCAGTTACTCCCAGTACTATGGCTACACCTTC.

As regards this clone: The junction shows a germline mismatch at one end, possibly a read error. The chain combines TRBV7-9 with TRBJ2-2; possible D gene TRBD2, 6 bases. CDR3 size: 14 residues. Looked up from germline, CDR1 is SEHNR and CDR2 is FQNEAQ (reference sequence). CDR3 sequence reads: CASSLDVGGGELVF. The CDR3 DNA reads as TGTGCCAGCAGCTTAGATGTGGGAGGCGGGGAGCTGGTTTTT.

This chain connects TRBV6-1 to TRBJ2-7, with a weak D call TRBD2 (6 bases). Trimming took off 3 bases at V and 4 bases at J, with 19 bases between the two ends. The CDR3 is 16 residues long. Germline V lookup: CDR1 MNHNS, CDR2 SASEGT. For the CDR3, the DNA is TGTGCCAGCAGTGAGGCGGGATATTGGCGGGGATACGAGCAGTACTTC. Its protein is CASSEAGYWRGYEQYF.

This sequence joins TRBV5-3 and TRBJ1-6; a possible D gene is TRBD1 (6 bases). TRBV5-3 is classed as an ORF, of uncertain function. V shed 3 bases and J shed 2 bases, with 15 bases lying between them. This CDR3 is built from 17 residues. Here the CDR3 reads CARSSKNRATYNSPLHF. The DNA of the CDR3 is TGTGCCAGAAGCTCGAAAAACAGGGCGACCTATAATTCACCCCTCCACTTT.

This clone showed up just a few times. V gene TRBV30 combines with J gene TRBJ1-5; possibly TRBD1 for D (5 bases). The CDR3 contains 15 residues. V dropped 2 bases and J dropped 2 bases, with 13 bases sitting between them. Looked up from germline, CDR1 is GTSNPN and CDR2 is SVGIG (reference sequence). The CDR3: CAWSMGEVGNQPQHF. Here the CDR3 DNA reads TGTGCCTGGAGTATGGGGGAGGTGGGCAATCAGCCCCAGCATTTT.

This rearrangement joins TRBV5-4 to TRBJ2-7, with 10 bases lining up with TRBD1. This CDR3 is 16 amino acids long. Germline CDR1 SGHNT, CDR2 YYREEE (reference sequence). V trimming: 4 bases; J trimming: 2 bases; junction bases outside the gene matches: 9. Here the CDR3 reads CASSQEGTGDPYEQYF. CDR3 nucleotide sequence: TGTGCCAGCAGCCAAGAAGGGACAGGGGACCCCTACGAGCAGTACTTC.

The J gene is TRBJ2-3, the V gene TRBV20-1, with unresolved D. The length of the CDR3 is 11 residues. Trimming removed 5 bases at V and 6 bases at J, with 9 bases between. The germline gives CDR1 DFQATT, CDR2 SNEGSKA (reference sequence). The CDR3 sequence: CSARPRDTQYF. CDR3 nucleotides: TGCAGTGCTCGGCCGCGGGATACGCAGTATTTT.

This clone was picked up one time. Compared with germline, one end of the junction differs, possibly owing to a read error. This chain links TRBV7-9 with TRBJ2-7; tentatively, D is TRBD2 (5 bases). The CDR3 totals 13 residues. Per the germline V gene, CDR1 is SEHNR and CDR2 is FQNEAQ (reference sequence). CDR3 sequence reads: CSSSVDWSYEQYF. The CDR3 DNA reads TGTTCCAGCAGCGTGGACTGGAGCTACGAGCAGTACTTC.

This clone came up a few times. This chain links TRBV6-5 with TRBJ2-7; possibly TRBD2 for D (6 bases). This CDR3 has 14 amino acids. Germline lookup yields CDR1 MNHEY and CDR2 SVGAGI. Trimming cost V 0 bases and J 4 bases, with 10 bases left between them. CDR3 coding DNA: TGTGCCAGCAGTTACTCATCCGGGGGTTACGAGCAGTACTTC. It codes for CASSYSSGGYEQYF.

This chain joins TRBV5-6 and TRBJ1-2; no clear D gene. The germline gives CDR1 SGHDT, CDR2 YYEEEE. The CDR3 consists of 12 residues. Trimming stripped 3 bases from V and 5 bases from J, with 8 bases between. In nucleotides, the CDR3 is TGTGCCAGCAGCTCCGAGGGATATGGCTACACCTTC. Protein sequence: CASSSEGYGYTF.

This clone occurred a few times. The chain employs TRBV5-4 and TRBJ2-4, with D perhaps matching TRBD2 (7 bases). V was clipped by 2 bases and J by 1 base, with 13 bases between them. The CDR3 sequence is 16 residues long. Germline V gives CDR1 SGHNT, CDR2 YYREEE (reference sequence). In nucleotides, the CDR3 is TGTGCCAGCAGCTTAACGGGGGGCGGGGCCAAAAACATTCAGTACTTC. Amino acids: CASSLTGGGAKNIQYF.

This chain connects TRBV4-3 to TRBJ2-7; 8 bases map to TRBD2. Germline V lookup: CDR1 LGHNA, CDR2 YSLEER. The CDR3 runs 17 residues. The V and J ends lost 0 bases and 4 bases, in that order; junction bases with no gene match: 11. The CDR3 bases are TGCGCCAGCAGCCAAGATTATAGGCTAGCGGGTTTTTACGAGCAGTACTTC. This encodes CASSQDYRLAGFYEQYF.

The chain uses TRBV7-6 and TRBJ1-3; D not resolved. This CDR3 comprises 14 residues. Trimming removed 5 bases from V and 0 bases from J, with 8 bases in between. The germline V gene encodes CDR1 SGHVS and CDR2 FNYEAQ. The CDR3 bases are TGTGCCAGCAGCAAGAGAAACTCTGGAAACACCATATATTTT. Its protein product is CASSKRNSGNTIYF.